This is a list of T cell receptor beta chains from one sample in a study of beta chain features in type 1 diabetes. Generated by immunoSEQ multiplex PCR, the TCRdb table keeps only in-frame clones and is missing some. The data show over 600,000 clones, roughly an eighth seen once. The specimen sequenced was naive CD4+ T cells from blood. Receptors were obtained from a man aged 25-40 years with type 1 diabetes. The CDR3 runs from the conserved cysteine through the conserved F or W. Each record gives: J gene, clone size, D gene, V gene, CDR3 protein, CDR3 DNA. D genes are given only for firm matches. Rows give clone size only sometimes, using once, few, many, or a class for an expanded clone.

J: TRBJ2-3; size: -; D: -; V: TRBV9; CDR3: CASSHHGVVAEDTQYF; DNA: TGTGCCAGCAGCCATCATGGAGTAGTCGCTGAAGATACGCAGTATTTT
J: TRBJ2-5; size: -; D: -; V: TRBV19; CDR3: CASSPEYQETQYF; DNA: TGTGCCAGTAGTCCAGAGTACCAAGAGACCCAGTACTTC
J: TRBJ2-3; size: -; D: TRBD2; V: TRBV10-3; CDR3: CAITSGATDTQYF; DNA: TGTGCCATCACTAGCGGGGCCACAGATACGCAGTATTTT
J: TRBJ2-3; size: -; D: TRBD2; V: TRBV7-8; CDR3: CASSLSLAGAGYTQYF; DNA: TGTGCCAGCAGCCTTTCACTAGCGGGGGCCGGGTATACGCAGTATTTT
J: TRBJ2-5; size: -; D: TRBD1; V: TRBV19; CDR3: CASRETGGIRETQYF; DNA: TGTGCCAGTAGGGAGACAGGGGGTATTAGAGAGACCCAGTACTTC
J: TRBJ1-5; size: -; D: -; V: TRBV11-3; CDR3: CASSPGTSSNQPQHF; DNA: TGTGCCAGCAGCCCGGGGACCTCGAGCAATCAGCCCCAGCATTTT
J: TRBJ1-5; size: few; D: TRBD1; V: TRBV7-9; CDR3: CASSLGQGENQPQHF; DNA: TGTGCCAGCAGCTTGGGACAGGGTGAAAACCAGCCCCAGCATTTT
J: TRBJ2-4; size: few; D: -; V: TRBV29-1; CDR3: CSVEKLQVDIQYF; DNA: TGCAGCGTTGAAAAGCTGCAGGTGGACATTCAGTACTTC
J: TRBJ1-2; size: few; D: -; V: TRBV7-9; CDR3: CASSGPGYTF; DNA: TGTGCCAGCAGTGGGCCCGGCTACACCTTC
J: TRBJ2-3; size: few; D: TRBD1; V: TRBV18; CDR3: CASSSSGTGVTDTQYF; DNA: TGTGCCAGCTCATCATCCGGGACAGGGGTGACAGATACGCAGTATTTT
J: TRBJ1-1; size: -; D: -; V: TRBV7-9; CDR3: CAVRGGRAFF; DNA: TGTGCCGTCCGTGGGGGAAGAGCTTTCTTT
J: TRBJ2-5; size: few; D: TRBD2; V: TRBV19; CDR3: CASSIVAGDQETQYF; DNA: TGTGCCAGTAGTATAGTAGCGGGGGATCAAGAGACCCAGTACTTC
J: TRBJ2-3; size: -; D: -; V: TRBV12-5; CDR3: CASGPGDTDTQYF; DNA: TGTGCTAGTGGTCCGGGAGACACAGATACGCAGTATTTT
J: TRBJ2-1; size: few; D: TRBD1; V: TRBV18; CDR3: CASSLYEQGGNEQFF; DNA: TGTGCCAGCTCACTATATGAACAGGGGGGCAATGAGCAGTTCTTC
J: TRBJ2-4; size: -; D: TRBD2; V: TRBV4-1; CDR3: CASSQNSGGQNIQYF; DNA: TGCGCCAGCAGCCAAAATAGCGGGGGCCAAAACATTCAGTACTTC
J: TRBJ1-4; size: -; D: -; V: TRBV9; CDR3: CASGPGTGNEKLFF; DNA: TGTGCCAGCGGACCCGGGACGGGGAATGAAAAACTGTTTTTT
J: TRBJ1-5; size: -; D: -; V: TRBV14; CDR3: CASSPGNQPQHF; DNA: TGTGCCAGCAGCCCGGGCAATCAGCCCCAGCATTTT
J: TRBJ2-1; size: -; D: -; V: TRBV2; CDR3: CASSPGGSGALSSYNEQFF; DNA: TGTGCCAGCAGCCCAGGGGGTAGCGGGGCCCTAAGCTCCTACAATGAGCAGTTCTTC
J: TRBJ2-1; size: -; D: TRBD1; V: TRBV15; CDR3: CATSRPWGQSNNEQFF; DNA: TGTGCCACCAGCAGACCTTGGGGACAGTCGAACAATGAGCAGTTCTTC
J: TRBJ1-2; size: -; D: -; V: TRBV5-1; CDR3: CATRREANYGYTF; DNA: TGCGCCACCCGAAGGGAAGCTAACTATGGCTACACCTTC
J: TRBJ2-7; size: -; D: -; V: TRBV30; CDR3: CAWSVDAYLEQYF; DNA: TGTGCCTGGAGTGTGGACGCCTATCTGGAGCAGTACTTC
J: TRBJ2-3; size: few; D: TRBD2; V: TRBV7-8; CDR3: CASSLALSGGTDTQYF; DNA: TGTGCCAGCAGCTTAGCGCTTAGCGGGGGCACAGATACGCAGTATTTT
J: TRBJ2-7; size: few; D: -; V: TRBV2; CDR3: CASSETGSEQYF; DNA: TGTGCCAGCAGTGAAACCGGGAGCGAGCAGTACTTC
J: TRBJ2-3; size: -; D: TRBD2; V: TRBV7-2; CDR3: CASSLLAGAPQDTQYF; DNA: TGTGCCAGCAGCTTATTAGCGGGGGCGCCCCAAGATACGCAGTATTTT
J: TRBJ2-6; size: few; D: -; V: TRBV7-2; CDR3: CASTQDTAGANVLTF; DNA: TGTGCCAGCACCCAAGACACGGCTGGGGCCAACGTCCTGACTTTC
J: TRBJ1-6; size: -; D: -; V: TRBV19; CDR3: CASSRSAELHNSPLHF; DNA: TGTGCCAGTAGTAGGTCGGCGGAACTTCATAATTCACCCCTCCACTTT
J: TRBJ2-5; size: few; D: -; V: TRBV7-9; CDR3: CASSPSGPETQYF; DNA: TGTGCCAGCAGCCCGAGCGGGCCAGAGACCCAGTACTTC
J: TRBJ2-5; size: few; D: -; V: TRBV20-1; CDR3: CSQGQETQYF; DNA: TGCAGTCAGGGACAAGAGACCCAGTACTTC
J: TRBJ2-2; size: -; D: TRBD1; V: TRBV29-1; CDR3: CSVEGGTGGLSGELFF; DNA: TGCAGCGTTGAGGGAGGGACAGGGGGCTTGTCCGGGGAGCTGTTTTTT
J: TRBJ2-4; size: few; D: TRBD1; V: TRBV6-1; CDR3: CASSSPGQGYSTYF; DNA: TGTGCCAGCAGTTCCCCGGGACAGGGCTACTCCACGTACTTC
J: TRBJ1-2; size: -; D: -; V: TRBV7-6; CDR3: CASSLGQGHYGYTF; DNA: TGTGCCAGCAGCTTAGGTCAGGGGCACTATGGCTACACCTTC
J: TRBJ2-1; size: few; D: TRBD2; V: TRBV11-2; CDR3: CASSLGTSGYNEQFF; DNA: TGTGCCAGCAGCTTAGGGACTAGCGGTTACAATGAGCAGTTCTTC
J: TRBJ2-3; size: -; D: -; V: TRBV23-1; CDR3: CASSQGGTTGGTDTQYF; DNA: TGCGCCAGCAGCCAAGGAGGCACGACGGGGGGCACAGATACGCAGTATTTT
J: TRBJ1-1; size: -; D: -; V: TRBV25-1; CDR3: CASSNAPERTEAFF; DNA: TGTGCCAGCAGTAACGCACCCGAGAGAACTGAAGCTTTCTTT
J: TRBJ2-3; size: -; D: TRBD1; V: TRBV2; CDR3: CASSERQGGDTQYF; DNA: TGTGCCAGCAGCGAACGACAGGGGGGAGATACGCAGTATTTT
J: TRBJ1-2; size: -; D: -; V: TRBV2; CDR3: CASSERIAGYGYTF; DNA: TGTGCCAGCAGTGAACGAATAGCCGGCTATGGCTACACCTTC
J: TRBJ2-1; size: few; D: -; V: TRBV29-1; CDR3: CSVGNYNEQFF; DNA: TGCAGCGTTGGGAATTACAATGAGCAGTTCTTC
J: TRBJ1-5; size: -; D: -; V: TRBV19; CDR3: CASSLQPNQPQHF; DNA: TGTGCCAGTAGTCTTCAGCCGAATCAGCCCCAGCATTTT
J: TRBJ2-7; size: -; D: TRBD1; V: TRBV9; CDR3: CASSVSQGAFYEQYF; DNA: TGTGCCAGCAGCGTTTCACAGGGGGCCTTCTACGAGCAGTACTTC
J: TRBJ1-2; size: few; D: TRBD1; V: TRBV28; CDR3: CASSNPTGWNYGYTF; DNA: TGTGCCAGCAGTAACCCGACAGGGTGGAACTATGGCTACACCTTC
J: TRBJ1-2; size: few; D: -; V: TRBV4-2; CDR3: CASSHTGSNYGYTF; DNA: TGTGCCAGCAGCCACACAGGATCTAACTATGGCTACACCTTC
J: TRBJ1-6; size: few; D: -; V: TRBV27; CDR3: CASSLREVNSPLHF; DNA: TGTGCCAGCAGTTTGAGGGAAGTAAATTCACCCCTCCACTTT
J: TRBJ2-7; size: -; D: -; V: TRBV6-5; CDR3: CASSYSTFVYEQYF; DNA: TGTGCCAGCAGTTACAGCACCTTTGTCTACGAGCAGTACTTC
J: TRBJ2-7; size: few; D: -; V: TRBV29-1; CDR3: CSVESRRYEQYF; DNA: TGCAGCGTTGAATCTAGGCGTTACGAGCAGTACTTC
J: TRBJ1-5; size: few; D: TRBD1; V: TRBV30; CDR3: CAWSSQGGQPQHF; DNA: TGTGCCTGGAGTTCTCAGGGGGGACAGCCCCAGCATTTT
J: TRBJ2-6; size: -; D: -; V: TRBV29-1; CDR3: CSVRLLPLDHGANVLTF; DNA: TGCAGCGTTCGACTCCTCCCTCTCGACCATGGGGCCAACGTCCTGACTTTC
J: TRBJ2-2; size: -; D: TRBD2; V: TRBV5-1; CDR3: CASSSLAGSNTGELFF; DNA: TGCGCCAGCAGCTCCTTAGCGGGGTCGAACACCGGGGAGCTGTTTTTT
J: TRBJ1-1; size: few; D: -; V: TRBV29-1; CDR3: CSATFLNTEAFF; DNA: TGCAGCGCGACATTTTTGAACACTGAAGCTTTCTTT
J: TRBJ1-4; size: -; D: -; V: TRBV7-9; CDR3: CASSLGGDSSTNEKLFF; DNA: TGTGCCAGCAGCTTAGGGGGCGACAGCTCAACTAATGAAAAACTGTTTTTT
J: TRBJ2-1; size: -; D: -; V: TRBV11-3; CDR3: CASSLDSGFRNEQFF; DNA: TGTGCCAGCAGCTTAGATTCCGGATTTAGGAATGAGCAGTTCTTC
J: TRBJ1-6; size: -; D: -; V: TRBV6-1; CDR3: CASSGMGGSSYNSPLHF; DNA: TGTGCCAGCAGTGGCATGGGGGGGAGCTCCTATAATTCACCCCTCCACTTT
J: TRBJ1-1; size: few; D: TRBD1; V: TRBV11-2; CDR3: CASSPRGTVNTEAFF; DNA: TGTGCCAGCAGCCCCCGGGGGACAGTGAACACTGAAGCTTTCTTT
J: TRBJ1-4; size: few; D: -; V: TRBV5-6; CDR3: CASSHRVVVEKLFF; DNA: TGTGCCAGCAGCCACAGGGTAGTCGTTGAAAAACTGTTTTTT
J: TRBJ1-1; size: few; D: TRBD1; V: TRBV5-6; CDR3: CASSRTGHVWTEAFF; DNA: TGTGCCAGCAGCAGGACAGGGCACGTGTGGACTGAAGCTTTCTTT
J: TRBJ2-5; size: -; D: -; V: TRBV7-6; CDR3: CASSLSEETQYF; DNA: TGTGCCAGCAGCTTATCGGAAGAGACCCAGTACTTC